The clone carrying this TCR beta chain was found many times. No antigen is known for it. RNA transcripts were the template for amplifying TCR beta CDR3 regions. An initial round of RT-PCR targeting the TCR CDR3 relied on the HTBI primer set. TCRdb re-called the multiplex PCR reads with MiXCR, one entry per CDR3 protein. The data hold 530,000 or so distinct CDR3 sequences, with around 22% observed a single time. Lactation, pregnancy, other autoimmune disease or uncontrolled infection led to exclusion of patients. The data stem from a study of T cells in Graves' hyperthyroidism and ophthalmopathy. The study's findings and limits: Separation of ophthalmopathy from stable hyperthyroidism was achieved by a 13 V-J model.

V was shortened by 6 bases and J by 2 bases, with 10 bases between the two germline ends. Looked up from germline, CDR1 is MNHEY and CDR2 is SMNVEV (reference sequence). The length of the CDR3 is 13 residues. What was sequenced was blood. The source is a woman aged 25 to 45 with Graves' ophthalmopathy. The chain is built from TRBV27 and TRBJ2-5; no definite D call. The CDR3, as DNA: TGTGCCAGCAGCCCTGAGGCTCAAGAGACCCAGTACTTC. Translating it yields CASSPEAQETQYF.